These 4 T cell receptor beta chains came from one sample sequenced in a study of technical replicates of blood from a handful of donors. The method was immunoSEQ multiplex PCR; TCRdb's version includes in-frame clones alone and lacks a portion of them. The table lists some 70,000 clones, about nine tenths of them singletons. Sample: T cells isolated from PBMCs. The receptors shown here come from a human donor in good health.

This chain joins TRBV19 and TRBJ2-3; 9 bases are a match to TRBD1. The CDR3 length is 14 residues. Germline trimming cut 4 bases from V and 3 bases from J; bases unmatched to any gene: 2. Germline loops: CDR1 LNHDA, CDR2 SQIVND (reference sequence). This chain's CDR3 is CASSKDRGTDTQYF. The CDR3 DNA reads as TGTGCCAGTAGTAAGGACAGGGGAACAGATACGCAGTATTTT. Full variable domain (outside the CDR3, taken from reference TRBV19 and TRBJ2-3): DGGITQSPKYLFRKEGQNVTLSCEQNLNHDAMYWYRQDPGQGLRLIYYSQIVNDFQKGDIAEGYSVSREKKESFPLTVTSAQKNPTAFYLCASSKDRGTDTQYFGPGTRLTVL.

V gene TRBV27 combines with J gene TRBJ1-2, with D unresolved. Germline V lookup: CDR1 MNHEY, CDR2 SMNVEV (reference sequence). The germline V and J ends were trimmed by 6 bases and 4 bases, with 15 bases remaining between them. The CDR3 has 14 residues. In DNA, the CDR3 is TGTGCCAGCAGGTCGGAGGGCTGGGGCTATGGCTACACCTTC. Translation gives CASRSEGWGYGYTF.

The chain carries TRBV27 and TRBJ2-2; 7 bases are a match to TRBD1. The junction had 15 bases not matched to a gene; V was cut back by 6 bases and J by 2 bases. The CDR3 extends over 18 amino acids. In germline, CDR1 is MNHEY, CDR2 SMNVEV (reference sequence). This chain's CDR3 is CASRRTGEMGRNTGELFF. Written as DNA, the CDR3 is TGTGCCAGCAGGCGGACAGGTGAAATGGGAAGAAACACCGGGGAGCTGTTTTTT.

The chain uses TRBV9 and TRBJ1-1, with TRBD1 matching over 9 bases. This CDR3 has 14 amino acids. After removal of 3 bases from V and 5 bases from J, the junction contained 5 bases not matched to a gene. Germline V gene sequence: CDR1 SGDLS, CDR2 YYNGEE. CDR3 bases: TGTGCCAGCAGCGGGGGGACAGGGAGGACTGAAGCTTTCTTT. It is translated as CASSGGTGRTEAFF.